Shown below are 32 T cell receptor beta chains from a single sample sequenced in a study of cytomegalovirus exposure and HLA in healthy donors. Researchers ran the PCR with 60 Vbeta and 13 Jbeta primers. The table came from immunoSEQ multiplex PCR; TCRdb's copy has only in-frame clones and leaves some out. The data hold approximately 170,000 clones, with over 70% observed a single time. The material sequenced was PBMCs. The receptor set was obtained from a woman in her thirties or forties in good health and CMV-seropositive.

The chain links TRBV6-5 to TRBJ2-3; 13 bases map to TRBD2. Germline V gene data show CDR1 as MNHEY and CDR2 as SVGAGI. Unmatched junction bases numbered 3, after V lost 4 bases and J lost 5 bases. This CDR3 is 15 amino acids long. CDR3 in amino acids: CASSSLAGGQDTQYF. The CDR3 DNA reads as TGTGCCAGCAGTTCACTAGCGGGGGGGCAAGATACGCAGTATTTT.

In regard to this clone: This CDR3 is also generated by other DNA sequences in the sample. V usage is TRBV20-1 and J usage is TRBJ1-1; the D is unclear. The germline CDR1 and CDR2 sequences are DFQATT and SNEGSKA (reference sequence). The V end lost 5 bases, the J end lost 10 bases, and 14 bases lay between the germline ends. This CDR3 region has 11 residues. CDR3 nucleotide sequence: TGCAGTGCTCAAGGCGTCGAGGTAGCTTTCTTT. Protein sequence: CSAQGVEVAFF.

V usage is TRBV27 and J usage is TRBJ2-3; D call uncertain. Germline V CDR1 and CDR2: MNHEY, SMNVEV (reference sequence). CDR3 length: 14 amino acids. Trimming took 6 bases from V and 2 from J, leaving 12 bases between them. The CDR3 region is CASRPSGYTDTQYF. CDR3 in DNA: TGTGCCAGCAGGCCGTCCGGGTACACAGATACGCAGTATTTT.

In the case of this clone: At one of its ends the junction is not consistent with the germline gene, which may arise from a read error. The J gene is TRBJ2-4, the V gene TRBV25-1; D possibly corresponds to TRBD1 (6 bases). Germline CDR1 MGHDK, CDR2 SYGVNS. The CDR3 runs 13 residues. The CDR3: CASSQGIGNSQYF. Written as DNA, the CDR3 is TGTGCCAGCTCTCAGGGGATAGGAAACAGTCAGTACTTC.

In its sample, this clone was seen a few times. The rearrangement uses TRBV5-4 and TRBJ2-1; 9 bases match TRBD2. CDR1 and CDR2 (germline): SGHNT, YYREEE (reference sequence). J gave up 8 bases and V 4 bases, and 4 bases lay outside the gene matches. The CDR3 spans 13 residues. CDR3 nucleotide sequence: TGTGCCAGCAGCCGGGGACTAGCCTATGAGCAGTTCTTC. Its protein is CASSRGLAYEQFF.

This chain connects TRBV4-2 to TRBJ2-7; tentative D call: TRBD2 (5 bases). The length of the CDR3 is 15 residues. Germline CDR1 reads LGHNA; CDR2 reads YNFKEQ. The V end was cut by 0 bases, the J end by 6 bases, with 15 bases between. CDR3 coding DNA: TGTGCCAGCAGCCAAGACCCACAACTAGTTTGCGAGCAGTACTTC. This encodes CASSQDPQLVCEQYF.

This clone showed up just a few times. The genes are TRBV25-1 and TRBJ1-1, with no clear D. Trimming took 1 base from V and 1 from J, leaving 16 bases between them. The CDR3 sequence is 17 residues long. CDR1 is MGHDK, CDR2 SYGVNS, per germline. CDR3 sequence (DNA): TGTGCCAGCAGTGAATCTTCTTACGGACTCCAGAACACTGAAGCTTTCTTT. It yields the protein CASSESSYGLQNTEAFF.

The DNA of the CDR3 is TGTGCCAGCAGGCCGCGATCTGGGGGGGTTGGAGATACGCAGTATTTT. It encodes CASRPRSGGVGDTQYF. The gene calls are TRBV2 and TRBJ2-3, with 7 bases aligning to TRBD2. The CDR3 spans 16 residues. CDR1 and CDR2 (germline): SNHLY, FYNNEI. V trimming: 6 bases; J trimming: 5 bases; junction bases outside the gene matches: 14.

The J gene is TRBJ2-5, the V gene TRBV10-3; tentatively, D is TRBD2 (6 bases). Trimming removed 3 bases from V and 2 bases from J, with 22 bases in between. The germline gives CDR1 ENHRY, CDR2 SYGVKD. The CDR3 extends over 18 amino acids. The CDR3 DNA is TGTGCCATCAGTGAACGGGGGTCTGTGGGTTACGGGCAAGAGACCCAGTACTTC. Its translation is CAISERGSVGYGQETQYF.

The chain recombines TRBV11-2 with TRBJ2-5; D perhaps matches TRBD1 (5 bases). The CDR3 extends over 14 amino acids. V was trimmed by 2 bases and J by 5 bases, leaving 12 bases between them. Looked up from germline, CDR1 is SGHAT and CDR2 is FQNNGV. CDR3 amino acids: CASSLWTSEETQYF. The DNA of the CDR3 is TGTGCCAGCAGCTTATGGACATCCGAGGAGACCCAGTACTTC.

The chain links TRBV6-1 to TRBJ1-1; 10 bases match TRBD1. From germline, CDR1 is MNHNS and CDR2 SASEGT. V trimming: 5 bases; J trimming: 4 bases; junction bases outside the gene matches: 4. The CDR3 has 14 residues. The CDR3 DNA reads as TGTGCCAGCAGTCCCCGGGACAGGGGCACTGAAGCTTTCTTT. The encoded protein is CASSPRDRGTEAFF.

As regards this clone: The same CDR3 is also encoded by other DNA sequences in this sample. V and J are TRBV9 and TRBJ2-5, with a possible D match to TRBD2 (5 bases). V dropped 4 bases and J dropped 3 bases, with 10 bases sitting between them. Germline V CDR1 and CDR2: SGDLS, YYNGEE. The CDR3 runs to 13 residues. The chain's CDR3 is CASSLTREETQYF. The CDR3 nucleotides are TGTGCCAGCAGCCTCACTAGGGAAGAGACCCAGTACTTC.

As DNA, the CDR3 is TGTGCCAGCAGCTTAGAATGGGCCGGGGACTACGAGCAGTACTTC. Translation: CASSLEWAGDYEQYF. The chain uses TRBV11-2 and TRBJ2-7; D is possibly TRBD2 (5 bases). Germline CDR1 is SGHAT and CDR2 is FQNNGV. The CDR3 extends over 15 amino acids. V lost 0 bases to trimming and J lost 3 bases, with 12 bases between them.

The rearrangement uses TRBV4-1 and TRBJ2-7, with 7 bases lining up with TRBD2. This CDR3 has 16 residues. Germline CDR1 is MGHRA and CDR2 is YSYEKL. The trim removed 0 bases at V and 7 bases at J, leaving 12 bases unmatched. In nucleotides, the CDR3 is TGCGCCAGCAGCCAAGATGGCGGGGGACCCCTCGGAGAGCAGTACTTC. Amino acids: CASSQDGGGPLGEQYF.

The rearrangement uses TRBV28 and TRBJ1-6; TRBD1 matches at 7 bases. The CDR3 runs 14 residues. Germline V gene data show CDR1 as MDHEN and CDR2 as SYDVKM. J gave up 9 bases and V 5 bases, and 7 bases lay outside the gene matches. In nucleotides, the CDR3 is TGTGCCAGCAGTGCAACAGGGGATGGTTCACCCCTCCACTTT. Amino acids: CASSATGDGSPLHF.

The V and J genes are TRBV2 and TRBJ1-1; no clear D gene. Germline loops: CDR1 SNHLY, CDR2 FYNNEI. With 3 bases removed from V and 0 bases from J, the gap between germline ends came to 11 bases. CDR3 length: 15 residues. The CDR3 DNA reads TGTGCCAGCAGTGAGACCCTCGGGATGAACACTGAAGCTTTCTTT. As protein: CASSETLGMNTEAFF. The variable domain in full, completed from reference TRBV2 and TRBJ1-1, reads EPEVTQTPSHQVTQMGQEVILRCVPISNHLYFYWYRQILGQKVEFLVSFYNNEISEKSEIFDDQFSVERPDGSNFTLKIRSTKLEDSAMYFCASSETLGMNTEAFFGQGTRLTVV.

The rearrangement joins TRBV29-1 to TRBJ2-3, with a weak D call TRBD2 (5 bases). V was clipped by 7 bases and J by 6 bases, with 11 bases between them. The CDR3 spans 11 residues. Germline V lookup: CDR1 SQVTM, CDR2 ANQGSEA. The CDR3 region has the DNA TGCAGCGCCCGGGATAGGGATACGCAGTATTTT. Translation gives CSARDRDTQYF.

V and J are TRBV11-3 and TRBJ2-3, with D possibly being TRBD1 (5 bases). The CDR3 is 13 residues long. Trimming cost V 6 bases and J 2 bases, with 9 bases left between them. Germline V CDR1 and CDR2: SGHNT, YENEEA. CDR3 region: CASRDGATDTQYF. The CDR3 DNA follows: TGTGCCAGCAGAGATGGGGCCACAGATACGCAGTATTTT.

This clone was recorded once. This chain uses TRBV6-1 with TRBJ2-5; 11 bases map to TRBD2. This CDR3 is 13 amino acids long. The V gene end was trimmed by 11 bases and the J gene end by 2 bases; junction bases not matched to a gene: 4. Germline CDR1 is MNHNS and CDR2 is SASEGT. In DNA, the CDR3 is TGTGCCGGACGGACTAGCGGGCAAGAGACCCAGTACTTC. It is translated as CAGRTSGQETQYF.

This clone was seen only a few times. The gene calls are TRBV29-1 and TRBJ1-4; 7 bases agree with TRBD1. V trimming: 3 bases; J trimming: 8 bases; junction bases outside the gene matches: 3. Germline CDR1 is SQVTM and CDR2 is ANQGSEA. The CDR3 loop spans 12 amino acids. CDR3 region: CSVDTGDEKLFF. CDR3 sequence (DNA): TGCAGCGTTGATACAGGGGACGAAAAACTGTTTTTT.

This chain joins TRBV2 and TRBJ2-4; 12 nucleotides line up with TRBD2. The CDR3 has 16 residues. Germline V gives CDR1 SNHLY, CDR2 FYNNEI. V dropped 7 bases and J dropped 8; count of bases not matched to a gene: 12. The CDR3 nucleotides read TGTGCCAGCAAGAAACTAGCGGGGGGCTCCGCGGACATTCAGTACTTC. Encoded protein: CASKKLAGGSADIQYF.

Here the CDR3 DNA reads TGTGCCAGCAGCGAACAGGGTAACACTGAAGCTTTCTTT. Its translation is CASSEQGNTEAFF. This rearrangement joins TRBV7-3 to TRBJ1-1; possibly TRBD1 for D (6 bases). V was shortened by 5 bases and J by 2 bases, with 9 bases between the two germline ends. CDR1 is SGHTA, CDR2 FQGTGA, per germline. There are 13 residues in the CDR3.

The genes are TRBV11-3 and TRBJ2-1, with D possibly matching TRBD1 (6 bases). CDR1 is SGHNT and CDR2 is YENEEA in the germline V gene. This CDR3 contains 12 residues. The germline V and J ends were trimmed by 3 bases and 6 bases, with 6 bases remaining between them. This CDR3 is CASSLGANEQFF. The CDR3 coding sequence is TGTGCCAGCAGCTTGGGGGCCAATGAGCAGTTCTTC.

The rearrangement links TRBV28 to TRBJ2-7, with TRBD1 as a possible D gene (5 bases). The germline V and J ends were trimmed by 2 bases and 4 bases, with 9 bases remaining between them. Germline V gene lookup returns CDR1 MDHEN and CDR2 SYDVKM. This CDR3 has 13 amino acids. The CDR3 is CASSLLKGYEQYF. The CDR3 region has the DNA TGTGCCAGCAGTTTACTGAAGGGGTACGAGCAGTACTTC.

The chain recombines TRBV19 with TRBJ2-2; 11 nucleotides match TRBD2. The CDR3 consists of 17 residues. V shed 2 bases, J shed 2 bases, and the junction held 4 bases outside the gene matches. Germline V gives CDR1 LNHDA, CDR2 SQIVND (reference sequence). The CDR3 coding sequence is TGTGCCAGTAGTATACGGCTAGCGGGGGGCAACACCGGGGAGCTGTTTTTT. Its translation is CASSIRLAGGNTGELFF.

This clone was seen a handful of times. The V call is TRBV6-5, the J call TRBJ1-2, with 7 positions matching TRBD1. The trim removed 5 bases at V and 8 bases at J, leaving 11 bases unmatched. This CDR3 has 14 residues. CDR1 and CDR2 (germline): MNHEY, SVGAGI. Written as DNA, the CDR3 is TGTGCCAGCAGTGAACCCGACAGGGTAGGAGGCTACACCTTC. Translation gives CASSEPDRVGGYTF.

This clone turned up a few times. The genes are TRBV2 and TRBJ1-3, with TRBD1 matching over 9 bases. This CDR3 contains 14 residues. Germline CDR1 and CDR2: SNHLY and FYNNEI. J was trimmed by 5 bases and V by 7 bases; bases with no gene match: 6. CDR3 sequence: CASKLDRGRNTIYF. In nucleotides, the CDR3 is TGTGCCAGCAAACTGGACAGGGGCAGAAACACCATATATTTT.

In DNA, the CDR3 is TGTGCCAGCAGCCCTAGGGACAGGGTAGAGACCCAGTACTTC. Its protein is CASSPRDRVETQYF. The chain uses TRBV5-5 and TRBJ2-5; 9 positions match TRBD1. Germline assignment: CDR1 SGHKS and CDR2 YYEKEE (reference sequence). The CDR3 is 14 residues long. Trimming removed 4 bases from V and 4 bases from J; junction bases left unmatched: 5.

In its sample, this clone was seen a few times. The rearrangement joins TRBV5-1 to TRBJ2-7, with 13 bases identical to TRBD2. CDR3 length: 15 amino acids. V lost 4 bases, J lost 5 bases, and 6 bases stayed unmatched. Germline V gene data show CDR1 as SGHRS and CDR2 as YFSETQ. The CDR3 coding sequence is TGCGCCAGCAGCCCGGGGACTAGCGGGGCCAACGAGCAGTACTTC. As protein: CASSPGTSGANEQYF.

The rearrangement uses TRBV6-1 and TRBJ2-5; the D gene is possibly TRBD1 (5 bases). The end of the DNA is better explained by TRBJ2-7, so the J call may be wrong. The V gene's germline CDR1 is MNHNS and CDR2 SASEGT. The CDR3 sequence is 14 residues long. The CDR3 sequence: CASSDRAQTYEQYF. The CDR3 DNA reads as TGTGCCAGCAGTGACAGGGCACAGACCTACGAGCAGTACTTC.

A remark on this clone: Germline and junction disagree at one end, which may indicate a read error. CDR3 DNA sequence: TGCGCCAGCAGCTCCCCGGACAGGTACCAGGAGACCCAGTACTTC. It translates to CASSSPDRYQETQYF. The V and J genes are TRBV5-1 and TRBJ2-5; 7 bases fit TRBD1. Germline V lookup: CDR1 SGHRS, CDR2 YFSETQ. CDR3 length: 15 residues.

V usage is TRBV6-5 and J usage is TRBJ2-7, with 7 nucleotides matching TRBD1. Germline V CDR1 and CDR2: MNHEY, SVGAGI. The CDR3 sequence is 15 residues long. V lost 2 bases, J lost 0 bases, and 4 bases stayed unmatched. The CDR3 loop reads CASSYNRDSSYEQYF. For the CDR3, the DNA is TGTGCCAGCAGTTACAATCGGGACAGCTCCTACGAGCAGTACTTC.